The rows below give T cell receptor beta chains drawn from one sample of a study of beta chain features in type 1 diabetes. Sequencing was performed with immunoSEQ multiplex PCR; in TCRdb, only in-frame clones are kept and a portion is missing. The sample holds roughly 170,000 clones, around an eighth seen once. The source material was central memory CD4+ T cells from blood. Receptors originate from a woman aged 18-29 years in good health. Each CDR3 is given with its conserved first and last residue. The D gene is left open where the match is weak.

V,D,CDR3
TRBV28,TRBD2,CASSSSGVGRGEQYF
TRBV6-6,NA,CASSDPSGISYEQYF
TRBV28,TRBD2,CASMKAGGFQETQYF
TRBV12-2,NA,CASRPGGYNEQFF
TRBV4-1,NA,CASSQRTGQETQYF
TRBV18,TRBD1,CASDTGGNQPQHF
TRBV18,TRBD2,CASSPLAGVANEQFF
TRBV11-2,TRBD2,CASSPRLAGPETQYF
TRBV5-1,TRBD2,CASSSSGTKKTQYF
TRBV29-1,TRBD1,CSVETGQGASGYTF
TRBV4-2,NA,CASSSPGYSGNTIYF
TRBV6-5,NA,CASSYSHSGANVLTF
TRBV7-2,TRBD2,CASSLGTKTDTQYF
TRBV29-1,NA,CSASPSSTGELFF
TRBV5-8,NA,CASSLRGGAGYTF
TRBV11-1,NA,CASSRQEVWETQYF
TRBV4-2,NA,CASSRKDMETQYF
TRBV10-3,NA,CAIRGGQHTDGEAFF
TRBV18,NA,CASSPGQVSGNTIYF
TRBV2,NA,CASSERGGGYGYTF
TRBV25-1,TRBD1,CASSSSSGTGNYEQYF
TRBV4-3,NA,CASSQQQGKEETQYF
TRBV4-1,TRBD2,CASSQAITSVNEQFF
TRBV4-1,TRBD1,CASSTAAGQGHEKLFF
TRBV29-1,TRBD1,CSALGGRGENTIYF
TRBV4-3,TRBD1,CASSPDRGLEKLFF
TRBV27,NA,CATRRGMEETQYF
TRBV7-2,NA,CASSPGFGNEKLFF
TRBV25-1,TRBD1,CASSEYRTGYNEQFF
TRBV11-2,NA,CASSLGSSQYF
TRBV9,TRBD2,CASSVSAGNYEQYF
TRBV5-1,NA,CASSKNTGTPYEQYF
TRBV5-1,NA,CASSTGTTNEKLFF
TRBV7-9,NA,CASSLVDRYNYGYTF
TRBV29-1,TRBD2,CSVRTSGRNARGEQYF
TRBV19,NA,CASSYRVGTGPETQYF
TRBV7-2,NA,CASSLGPQNNEQFF
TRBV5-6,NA,CASSFQQGNEQFF
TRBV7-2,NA,CASSLFYEQFF
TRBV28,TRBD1,CASSPSRTGGSYEQYF
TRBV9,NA,CASSPDSSLRYEQYF
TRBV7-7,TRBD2,CASRREAGDDEQFF
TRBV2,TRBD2,CASETGLAGDEQYF
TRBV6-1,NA,CASSERGWETQYF
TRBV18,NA,CASSPYKGRTEAFF
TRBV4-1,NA,CASSQAQTGMNTEAFF
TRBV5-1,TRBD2,CASSLLAGGHIYEQYF
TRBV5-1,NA,CASSLDGPGEQYF
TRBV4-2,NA,CASSQPQGPQETQYF
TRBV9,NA,CASSVGRGQGSDTQYF
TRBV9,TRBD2,CASSGDPTLAGGVTDTQYF
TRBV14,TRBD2,CASSQDQLAGTYEQYF
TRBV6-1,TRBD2,CASREALAGVYEQYF
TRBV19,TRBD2,CASKDRASGRPTDEQFF
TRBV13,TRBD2,CASSLVGGPNEQFF